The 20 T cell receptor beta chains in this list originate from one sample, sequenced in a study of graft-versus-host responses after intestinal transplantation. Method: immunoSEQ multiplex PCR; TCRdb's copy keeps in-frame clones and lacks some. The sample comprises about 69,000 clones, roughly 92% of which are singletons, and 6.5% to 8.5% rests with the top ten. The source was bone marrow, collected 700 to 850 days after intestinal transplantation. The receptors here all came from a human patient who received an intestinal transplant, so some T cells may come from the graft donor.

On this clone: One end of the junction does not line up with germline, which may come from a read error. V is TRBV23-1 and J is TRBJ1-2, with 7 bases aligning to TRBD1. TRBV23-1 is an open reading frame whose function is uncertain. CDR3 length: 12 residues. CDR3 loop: CASSQDNRGLAF. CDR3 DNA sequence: TGCGCCAGCAGTCAAGATAACAGGGGCCTCGCCTTC.

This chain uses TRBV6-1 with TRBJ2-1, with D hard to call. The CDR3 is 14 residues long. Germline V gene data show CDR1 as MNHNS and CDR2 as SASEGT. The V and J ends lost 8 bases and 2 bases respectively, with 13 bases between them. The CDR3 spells CASLVWGTYNEQFF. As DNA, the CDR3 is TGTGCCAGCCTAGTATGGGGAACCTACAATGAGCAGTTCTTC.

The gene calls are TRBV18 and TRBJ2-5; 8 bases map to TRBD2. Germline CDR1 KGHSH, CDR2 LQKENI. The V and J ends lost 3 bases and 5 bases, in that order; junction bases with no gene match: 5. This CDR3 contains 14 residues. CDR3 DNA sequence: TGTGCCAGCTCACCCGGGACTAGGGAGGAGACCCAGTACTTC. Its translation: CASSPGTREETQYF.

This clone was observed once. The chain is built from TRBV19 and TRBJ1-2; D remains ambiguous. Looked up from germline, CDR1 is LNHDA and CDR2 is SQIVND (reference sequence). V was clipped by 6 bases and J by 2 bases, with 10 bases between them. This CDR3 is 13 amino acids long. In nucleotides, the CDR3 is TGTGCCAGTAGGAAAACAGAAAACTATGGCTACACCTTC. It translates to CASRKTENYGYTF.

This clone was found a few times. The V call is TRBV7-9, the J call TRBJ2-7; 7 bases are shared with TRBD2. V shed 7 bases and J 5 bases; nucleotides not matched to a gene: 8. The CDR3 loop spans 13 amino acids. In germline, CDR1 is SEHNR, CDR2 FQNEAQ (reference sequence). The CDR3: CASNQVGTNEQYF. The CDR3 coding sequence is TGTGCCAGCAACCAAGTGGGGACTAACGAGCAGTACTTC.

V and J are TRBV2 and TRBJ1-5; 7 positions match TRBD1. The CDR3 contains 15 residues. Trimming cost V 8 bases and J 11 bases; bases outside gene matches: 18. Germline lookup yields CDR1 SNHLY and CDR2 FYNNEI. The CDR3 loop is CASRAGTEPILSQHF. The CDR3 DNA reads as TGTGCCAGCCGAGCCGGGACAGAGCCGATTCTGTCCCAGCATTTT.

This CDR3 reads CASSLRSRSYTF. CDR3 in DNA: TGTGCCAGCAGTTTACGGAGTCGGAGCTACACCTTC. This chain connects TRBV28 to TRBJ1-2; D unresolved. This CDR3 has 12 residues. Between the trimmed V and J ends, which lost 2 bases and 9 bases, there was a span of 10 bases. Germline V lookup: CDR1 MDHEN, CDR2 SYDVKM.

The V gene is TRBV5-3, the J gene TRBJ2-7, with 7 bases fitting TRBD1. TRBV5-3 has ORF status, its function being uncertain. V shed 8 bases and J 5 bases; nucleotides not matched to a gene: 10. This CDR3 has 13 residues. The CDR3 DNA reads TGTGCCAGCACCTTGACAGGGAGCCACGAGCAGTACTTC. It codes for CASTLTGSHEQYF.

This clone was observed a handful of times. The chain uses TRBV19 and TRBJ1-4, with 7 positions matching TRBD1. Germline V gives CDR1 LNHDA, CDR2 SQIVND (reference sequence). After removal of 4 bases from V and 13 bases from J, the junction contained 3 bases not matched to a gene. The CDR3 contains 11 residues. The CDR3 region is CASSTRQGLFF. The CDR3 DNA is TGTGCCAGTAGTACCCGACAGGGACTGTTTTTT. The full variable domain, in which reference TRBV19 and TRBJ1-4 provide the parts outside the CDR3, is DGGITQSPKYLFRKEGQNVTLSCEQNLNHDAMYWYRQDPGQGLRLIYYSQIVNDFQKGDIAEGYSVSREKKESFPLTVTSAQKNPTAFYLCASSTRQGLFFGSGTQLSVL.

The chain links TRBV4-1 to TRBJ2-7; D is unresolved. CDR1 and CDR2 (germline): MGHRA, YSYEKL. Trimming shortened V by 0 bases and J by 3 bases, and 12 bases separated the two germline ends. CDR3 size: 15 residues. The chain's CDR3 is CASSQELTISYEQYF. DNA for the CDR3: TGCGCCAGCAGCCAAGAGTTGACCATAAGCTACGAGCAGTACTTC.

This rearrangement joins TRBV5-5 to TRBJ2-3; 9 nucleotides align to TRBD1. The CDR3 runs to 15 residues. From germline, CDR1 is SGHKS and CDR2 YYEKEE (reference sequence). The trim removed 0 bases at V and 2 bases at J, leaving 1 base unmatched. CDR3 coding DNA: TGTGCCAGCAGCTTGGGGGACAGGGCCACAGATACGCAGTATTTT. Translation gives CASSLGDRATDTQYF.

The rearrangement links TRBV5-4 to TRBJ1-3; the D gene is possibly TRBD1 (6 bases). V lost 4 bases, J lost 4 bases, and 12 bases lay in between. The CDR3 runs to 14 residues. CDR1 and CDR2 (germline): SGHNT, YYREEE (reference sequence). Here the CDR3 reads CASSPGGQGNTIYF. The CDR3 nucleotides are TGTGCCAGCAGCCCCGGGGGGCAGGGAAACACCATATATTTT.

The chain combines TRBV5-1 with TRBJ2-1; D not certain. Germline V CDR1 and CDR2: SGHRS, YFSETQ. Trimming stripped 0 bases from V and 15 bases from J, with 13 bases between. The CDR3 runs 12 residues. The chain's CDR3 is CASSLESFGWFF. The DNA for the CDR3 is TGCGCCAGCAGCTTGGAGAGCTTCGGTTGGTTCTTC.

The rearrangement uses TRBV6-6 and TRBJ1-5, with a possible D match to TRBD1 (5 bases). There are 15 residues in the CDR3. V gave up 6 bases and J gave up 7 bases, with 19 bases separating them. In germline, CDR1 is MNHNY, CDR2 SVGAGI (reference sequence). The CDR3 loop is CASRPGLPLGQPQHF. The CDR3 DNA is TGTGCCAGCAGACCGGGACTCCCACTAGGGCAGCCCCAGCATTTT.

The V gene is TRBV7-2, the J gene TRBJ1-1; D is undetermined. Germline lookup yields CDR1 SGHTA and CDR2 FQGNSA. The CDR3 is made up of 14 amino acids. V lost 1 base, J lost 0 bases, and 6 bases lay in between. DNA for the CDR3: TGTGCCAGCAGCTTAGTAGGGCTGAACACTGAAGCTTTCTTT. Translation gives CASSLVGLNTEAFF.

Here the CDR3 reads CASSRASPLGEQFF. In DNA, the CDR3 is TGTGCCAGCAGCCGCGCATCACCTTTGGGTGAGCAGTTCTTC. The chain joins TRBV6-1 to TRBJ2-1, with D uncertain. V was pared by 6 bases and J by 9 bases, with 18 bases between. CDR1 is MNHNS, CDR2 SASEGT, per germline. The CDR3 is 14 amino acids.

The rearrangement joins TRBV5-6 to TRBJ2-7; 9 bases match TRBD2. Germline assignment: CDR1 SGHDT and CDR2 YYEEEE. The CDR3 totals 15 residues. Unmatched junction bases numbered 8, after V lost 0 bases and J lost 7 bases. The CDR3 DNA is TGTGCCAGCAGCTTGGTCGTAGCGGGAGCCGGGGAGCAGTACTTC. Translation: CASSLVVAGAGEQYF.

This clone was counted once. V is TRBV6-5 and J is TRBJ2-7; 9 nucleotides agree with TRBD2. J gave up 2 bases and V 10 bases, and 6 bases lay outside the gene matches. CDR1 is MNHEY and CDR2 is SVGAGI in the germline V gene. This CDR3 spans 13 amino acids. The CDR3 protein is CAIGAGGPYEQYF. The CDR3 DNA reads TGTGCCATCGGGGCGGGAGGGCCCTACGAGCAGTACTTC.

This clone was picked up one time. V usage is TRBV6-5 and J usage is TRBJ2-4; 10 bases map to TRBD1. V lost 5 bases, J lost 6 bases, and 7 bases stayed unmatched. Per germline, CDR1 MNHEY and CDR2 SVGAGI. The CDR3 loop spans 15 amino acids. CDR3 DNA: TGTGCCAGCAGTACGACAGGGGGCACCTCAAACATTCAGTACTTC. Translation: CASSTTGGTSNIQYF.

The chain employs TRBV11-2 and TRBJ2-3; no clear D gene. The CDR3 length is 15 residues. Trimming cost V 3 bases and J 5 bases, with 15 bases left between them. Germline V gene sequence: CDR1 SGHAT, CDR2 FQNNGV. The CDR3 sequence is CASSFIGVRRDTQYF. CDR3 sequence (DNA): TGTGCCAGCAGCTTCATCGGCGTGAGGAGAGATACGCAGTATTTT. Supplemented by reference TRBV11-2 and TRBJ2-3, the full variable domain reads EAGVAQSPRYKIIEKRQSVAFWCNPISGHATLYWYQQILGQGPKLLIQFQNNGVVDDSQLPKDRFSAERLKGVDSTLKIQPAKLEDSAVYLCASSFIGVRRDTQYFGPGTRLTVL.